This TCR beta chain was identified during a study of cytomegalovirus exposure and HLA in healthy donors. The CDR3 totals 15 residues. Germline CDR1 is SGDLS and CDR2 is YYNGEE. Trimming stripped 4 bases from V and 5 bases from J, with 18 bases between. PCR primers comprised 60 Vbeta and 13 Jbeta primers. The assay was immunoSEQ multiplex PCR, and TCRdb's table has in-frame clones only and misses some. The sample holds around 210,000 clones; 79% are singletons and the top ten take about 0.37%. Study-wide findings and caveats: TRBV6-2, TRBV6-3 and some other V segments were excluded as indistinguishable. In a later analysis, parvovirus B19, influenza, CMV and Epstein-Barr virus appeared linked to several top co-occurrence clusters. Some public TCRs appeared in many individuals, while most sequences were rare. The study flagged 150 to 200 TCR beta chains as cytomegalovirus-associated.

In regard to this clone: Its antigen is currently unknown.

This chain connects TRBV9 to TRBJ2-5, with D perhaps TRBD1 (6 bases). This sequence was found in a male donor in good health and CMV-seropositive. The sequencing sample was made of PBMCs. The chain's CDR3 is CASSPAPGARETQYF. The CDR3 nucleotides are TGTGCCAGCAGCCCTGCCCCAGGGGCGCGGGAGACCCAGTACTTC.